This T cell receptor (beta chain) was retrieved from a study of beta chain features in type 1 diabetes. Whole-study results and caveats: Moderate yet significant TCRB CDR3 shortening was seen in Type 1 diabetes patients in all four CD4+ subsets.

About this clone itself: Its antigen is as yet unknown.

V was clipped by 4 bases and J by 2 bases; unmatched bases: 4. CDR1 is SGHNT and CDR2 is YYREEE in the germline V gene (reference sequence). This CDR3 is built from 15 residues. Every isolated RNA sample was fully reverse transcribed, so sequencing captured expressed TCRB transcripts. Profiled with immunoSEQ multiplex PCR; TCRdb holds only in-frame clones, not every one. Of tens of thousands of clones listed, just under 65% are singletons. The chain couples TRBV5-4 to TRBJ2-7, with TRBD2 matching over 12 bases. The sequence was obtained from a woman aged 25 to 39 with type 1 diabetes. The sample comprised stem cell memory CD4+ T cells from blood. The CDR3 is CASSAGLAGTYEQYF. The CDR3 DNA reads TGTGCCAGCAGCGCCGGACTAGCGGGGACCTACGAGCAGTACTTC.